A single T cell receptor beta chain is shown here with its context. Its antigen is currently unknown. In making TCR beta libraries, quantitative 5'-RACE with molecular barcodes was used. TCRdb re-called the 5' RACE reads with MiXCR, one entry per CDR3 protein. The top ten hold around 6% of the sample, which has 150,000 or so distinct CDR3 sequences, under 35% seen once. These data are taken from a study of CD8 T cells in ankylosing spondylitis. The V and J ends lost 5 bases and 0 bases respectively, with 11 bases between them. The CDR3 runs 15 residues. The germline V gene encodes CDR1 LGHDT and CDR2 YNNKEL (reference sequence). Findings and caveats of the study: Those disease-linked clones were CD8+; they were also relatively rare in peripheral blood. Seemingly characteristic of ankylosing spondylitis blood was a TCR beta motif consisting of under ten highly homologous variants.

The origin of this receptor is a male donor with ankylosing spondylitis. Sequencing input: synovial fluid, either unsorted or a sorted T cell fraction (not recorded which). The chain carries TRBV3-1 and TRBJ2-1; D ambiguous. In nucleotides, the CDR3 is TGTGCCAGCAGCGTAGTCCCAAGCTCCTACAATGAGCAGTTCTTC. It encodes CASSVVPSSYNEQFF.